These 20 T cell receptor beta chains came from one sample sequenced in a study of control samples from healthy donors and cancer patients. Measured with immunoSEQ multiplex PCR; TCRdb has only the in-frame clones, and not every one. The sample lists some 120,000 clones; 80% to 90% were seen once. Input material: PBMCs. These receptors all stem from a woman aged 45-65 years with colorectal cancer.

This clone has just a few counts. The V gene is TRBV29-1, the J gene TRBJ1-4; D possibly corresponds to TRBD1 (6 bases). The ends were cut back, 7 bases at V and 8 bases at J, with 17 bases in the middle. The CDR3 has 13 residues. Germline V gives CDR1 SQVTM, CDR2 ANQGSEA. The DNA for the CDR3 is TGCAGCGCCCATACAGGGATTTACGAAAAACTGTTTTTT. Amino acids: CSAHTGIYEKLFF.

The gene calls are TRBV9 and TRBJ2-1; D may be TRBD2 (5 bases). The CDR3 has 13 residues. Germline V gene lookup returns CDR1 SGDLS and CDR2 YYNGEE. The V end was cut by 4 bases, the J end by 4 bases, with 9 bases between. CDR3 amino acids: CASSPEGYNEQFF. CDR3 in DNA: TGTGCCAGCAGCCCCGAGGGATACAATGAGCAGTTCTTC.

The chain has TRBV7-3 and TRBJ2-7; D is perhaps TRBD2 (5 bases). Germline loops: CDR1 SGHTA, CDR2 FQGTGA. The CDR3 contains 13 residues. Trimming took off 5 bases at V and 4 bases at J, with 12 bases between the two ends. The DNA for the CDR3 is TGTGCCAGCAGCCTGGACGGGGATTACGAGCAGTACTTC. Protein product: CASSLDGDYEQYF. Based on the CDR3 plus reference TRBV7-3 and TRBJ2-7, the full variable domain is GAGVSQTPSNKVTEKGKYVELRCDPISGHTALYWYRQSLGQGPEFLIYFQGTGAADDSGLPNDRFFAVRPEGSVSTLKIQRTERGDSAVYLCASSLDGDYEQYFGPGTRLTVT.

The V and J genes are TRBV18 and TRBJ1-4; D unclear. Trimming left V 6 bases short and J 7 bases short, with 15 bases between. Germline V gene sequence: CDR1 KGHSH, CDR2 LQKENI. CDR3 length: 14 amino acids. CDR3 residues: CASSPLGWSEKLFF. CDR3 coding DNA: TGTGCCAGCTCCCCGCTAGGATGGTCTGAAAAACTGTTTTTT.

This rearrangement joins TRBV10-2 to TRBJ2-5; D may be TRBD1 (5 bases). The CDR3 loop spans 13 amino acids. Trimming pared 4 bases from V and 5 bases from J, leaving 11 bases between. CDR1 and CDR2 (germline): WSHSY, SAAADI. Written as DNA, the CDR3 is TGCGCCAGCAGTGGTAACAGGCTGGAGACCCAGTACTTC. This codes for CASSGNRLETQYF.

The chain recombines TRBV11-2 with TRBJ2-1; tentatively, D is TRBD1 (6 bases). Per the germline V gene, CDR1 is SGHAT and CDR2 is FQNNGV. The CDR3 is made up of 14 amino acids. Deletions cut 8 bases from V and 8 bases from J, with 19 bases between. The chain's CDR3 is CASGLQGLVDEQFF. In DNA form, the CDR3 reads TGTGCCAGCGGCCTACAGGGTCTGGTCGATGAGCAGTTCTTC. The variable domain in full, completed from reference TRBV11-2 and TRBJ2-1, reads EAGVAQSPRYKIIEKRQSVAFWCNPISGHATLYWYQQILGQGPKLLIQFQNNGVVDDSQLPKDRFSAERLKGVDSTLKIQPAKLEDSAVYLCASGLQGLVDEQFFGPGTRLTVL.

The gene calls are TRBV5-1 and TRBJ1-6, with D possibly matching TRBD1 (6 bases). The CDR3 spans 17 residues. Germline V gene data show CDR1 as SGHRS and CDR2 as YFSETQ. Deletions cut 4 bases from V and 7 bases from J, with 21 bases between. CDR3 loop: CASSQGGGLRQNSPLHF. The CDR3, as DNA: TGCGCCAGCAGCCAGGGTGGGGGGCTTCGACAAAATTCACCCCTCCACTTT. Together with reference TRBV5-1 and TRBJ1-6, the CDR3 gives the full variable domain: KAGVTQTPRYLIKTRGQQVTLSCSPISGHRSVSWYQQTPGQGLQFLFEYFSETQRNKGNFPGRFSGRQFSNSRSEMNVSTLELGDSALYLCASSQGGGLRQNSPLHFGNGTRLTVT.

The V gene is TRBV3-1 (or the pseudogene TRBV3-2), the J gene TRBJ1-5, with D possibly matching TRBD1 (5 bases). Germline CDR1 is LGHDT and CDR2 is YNNKEL (reference sequence). The CDR3 sequence is 13 residues long. V gave up 1 base and J gave up 5 bases, with 6 bases separating them. This CDR3 reads CASSQGQYQPQHF. The CDR3 DNA sequence: TGTGCCAGCAGCCAAGGACAGTATCAGCCCCAGCATTTT.

The V call is TRBV3-1 (or the pseudogene TRBV3-2), the J call TRBJ2-7; D is perhaps TRBD2 (5 bases). CDR3 size: 13 residues. V was trimmed by 1 base and J by 9 bases, leaving 13 bases between them. Per the germline V gene, CDR1 is LGHDT and CDR2 is YNNKEL (reference sequence). CDR3 DNA: TGTGCCAGCAGCCAAGGGACTCCCTTAGGGCAGTACTTC. Protein product: CASSQGTPLGQYF.

A word on this clone: Compared with germline, one end of the junction differs, possibly owing to a read error. Other DNA sequences in the sample encode the same CDR3. The chain joins TRBV5-1 to TRBJ1-1; D is ambiguous. CDR1 and CDR2 from the germline V gene are SGHRS and YFSETQ. The CDR3 runs 14 residues. CDR3 region: CASRPSDMNTEAFF. Written as DNA, the CDR3 is TGCGCCAGCAGGCCCAGTGACATGAACACTGAGGCTTTCTTT.

This clone came up a few times. The V gene is TRBV12-3 or TRBV12-4, the J gene TRBJ2-1, with D perhaps matching TRBD2 (5 bases). The V and J ends lost 4 bases and 8 bases respectively, with 9 bases between them. The CDR3 has 12 residues. CDR3 sequence reads: CASSYGVDEQFF. The CDR3 nucleotides read TGTGCCAGCAGTTACGGGGTCGATGAGCAGTTCTTC.

The V gene is TRBV3-1 (or the pseudogene TRBV3-2), the J gene TRBJ2-5; TRBD2 matches 15 bases. The CDR3 covers 20 residues. The V gene end was trimmed by 1 base and the J gene end by 4 bases; junction bases not matched to a gene: 13. Germline V gene data show CDR1 as LGHDT and CDR2 as YNNKEL (reference sequence). The CDR3 DNA follows: TGTGCCAGCAGCCAAGGTATCGGGGGACTAGCGGGAGGATCTGGAGAGACCCAGTACTTC. Encoded protein: CASSQGIGGLAGGSGETQYF.

The chain is built from TRBV30 and TRBJ2-1; 8 bases are shared with TRBD2. Unmatched junction bases numbered 9, after V lost 4 bases and J lost 4 bases. The CDR3 sequence is 15 residues long. Germline CDR1 GTSNPN, CDR2 SVGIG (reference sequence). The CDR3 here is CAWNFRGGSYNEQFF. The CDR3 bases are TGTGCCTGGAATTTCCGGGGGGGGTCTTACAATGAGCAGTTCTTC.

This clone has a single count. The chain couples TRBV6-5 to TRBJ1-1; perhaps TRBD1 as D (6 bases). The V end was cut by 6 bases, the J end by 7 bases, with 15 bases between. The CDR3 is 13 residues long. The germline V gene encodes CDR1 MNHEY and CDR2 SVGAGI. CDR3 nucleotides: TGTGCCAGCAGGAACAGGGACCCGGGTGAAGCTTTCTTT. It encodes CASRNRDPGEAFF.

The chain has TRBV10-2 and TRBJ2-1; D unresolved. Germline CDR1 is WSHSY and CDR2 is SAAADI. There are 13 residues in the CDR3. Trimming removed 4 bases at V and 0 bases at J, with 4 bases between. DNA for the CDR3: TGCGCCAGCAGTGTAATCTCCTACAATGAGCAGTTCTTC. It translates to CASSVISYNEQFF.

This chain joins TRBV14 and TRBJ2-2; D gene uncertain. Trimming stripped 2 bases from V and 5 bases from J, with 9 bases between. The CDR3 has 14 amino acids. In germline, CDR1 is SGHDN, CDR2 FVKESK. In DNA, the CDR3 is TGTGCCAGCAGCCAAAAGGGTATAACCGGGGAGCTGTTTTTT. The encoded protein is CASSQKGITGELFF.

The genes are TRBV3-1 (or the pseudogene TRBV3-2) and TRBJ2-5; 7 bases agree with TRBD2. Losses at the gene ends were 2 bases for V and 4 bases for J; bases not matched to a gene: 10. The CDR3 totals 16 residues. Germline CDR1 LGHDT, CDR2 YNNKEL (reference sequence). The CDR3 reads CASSQLGLAEVETQYF. CDR3 nucleotides: TGTGCCAGCAGCCAACTCGGCCTAGCGGAGGTAGAGACCCAGTACTTC.

This clone showed up just a few times. Other DNA sequences in this sample translate to the same CDR3. The chain joins TRBV3-1 (or the pseudogene TRBV3-2) to TRBJ2-5; TRBD2 aligns across 15 bases. Germline CDR1 is LGHDT and CDR2 is YNNKEL (reference sequence). This CDR3 is 16 amino acids long. V shed 3 bases, J shed 5 bases, and the junction held 4 bases outside the gene matches. The CDR3 bases are TGTGCCAGCAGCCACGGACTAGCGGGAGGGCGGGAGACCCAGTACTTC. This codes for CASSHGLAGGRETQYF.

The chain employs TRBV14 and TRBJ2-7; D could derive from TRBD1 or TRBD2 (5 bases each). Germline values: CDR1 SGHDN, CDR2 FVKESK. With 1 base removed from V and 9 bases from J, the gap between germline ends came to 13 bases. This CDR3 region has 13 residues. The CDR3 sequence is CASSQGYGARQYF. CDR3 in DNA: TGTGCCAGCAGCCAAGGGTACGGGGCTCGGCAGTACTTC.

The chain carries TRBV5-1 and TRBJ2-2; a possible D gene is TRBD1 (5 bases). V was pared by 4 bases and J by 0 bases, with 13 bases between. CDR3 length: 16 amino acids. From germline, CDR1 is SGHRS and CDR2 YFSETQ. CDR3 protein: CASSLDTSANTGELFF. The CDR3 DNA reads as TGCGCCAGCAGCCTGGACACGAGCGCGAACACCGGGGAGCTGTTTTTT.